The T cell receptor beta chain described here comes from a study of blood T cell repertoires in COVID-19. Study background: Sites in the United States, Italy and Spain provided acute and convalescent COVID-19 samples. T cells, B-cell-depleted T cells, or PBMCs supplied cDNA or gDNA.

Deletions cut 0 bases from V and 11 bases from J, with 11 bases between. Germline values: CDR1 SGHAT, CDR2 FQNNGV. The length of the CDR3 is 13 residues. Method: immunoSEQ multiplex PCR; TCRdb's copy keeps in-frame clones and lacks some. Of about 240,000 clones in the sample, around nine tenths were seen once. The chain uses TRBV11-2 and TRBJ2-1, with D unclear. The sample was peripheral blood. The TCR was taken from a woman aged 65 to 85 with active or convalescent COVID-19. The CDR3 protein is CASSLDRLLKQFF. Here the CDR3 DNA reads TGTGCCAGCAGCTTAGATCGTCTCCTTAAGCAGTTCTTC.